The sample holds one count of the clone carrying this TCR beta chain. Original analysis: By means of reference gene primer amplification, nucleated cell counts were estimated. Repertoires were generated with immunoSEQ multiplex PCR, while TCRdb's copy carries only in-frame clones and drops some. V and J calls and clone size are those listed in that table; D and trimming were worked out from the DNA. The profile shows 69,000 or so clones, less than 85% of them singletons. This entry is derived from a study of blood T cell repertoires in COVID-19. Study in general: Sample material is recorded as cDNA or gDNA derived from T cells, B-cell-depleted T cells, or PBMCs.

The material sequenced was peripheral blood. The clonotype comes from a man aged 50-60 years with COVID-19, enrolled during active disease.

The CDR3 coding sequence is TGTGCCAGCGCCGTAGACAGTAACTCTGGAAACACCATATATTTT. Its protein product is CASAVDSNSGNTIYF. This chain joins TRBV9 and TRBJ1-3; the D gene is possibly TRBD1 (5 bases). The V gene lost 7 bases and the J gene lost 0 bases, with 14 bases spanning the gap. The CDR3 length is 15 residues. Looked up from germline, CDR1 is SGDLS and CDR2 is YYNGEE.